The clone carrying this T cell receptor (beta chain) was seen just once. TCRdb keeps only in-frame clones here, not all; method: immunoSEQ multiplex PCR. The sample has 110,000 to 150,000 clones; 90% to 95% are singletons. The data derive from a study of control samples from healthy donors and cancer patients. The CDR3 has 15 amino acids. The germline V gene has CDR1 KGHDR and CDR2 SFDVKD. After removal of 3 bases from V and 4 bases from J, the junction contained 2 bases not matched to a gene. The sequenced material came from blood. This TCR was sampled from a man in his forties in good health. The genes are TRBV24-1 and TRBJ1-4; 9 bases agree with TRBD1. The CDR3 DNA follows: TGTGCCACCAGTGATGGGACAGGGCGTAATGAAAAACTGTTTTTT. Amino acid sequence: CATSDGTGRNEKLFF.